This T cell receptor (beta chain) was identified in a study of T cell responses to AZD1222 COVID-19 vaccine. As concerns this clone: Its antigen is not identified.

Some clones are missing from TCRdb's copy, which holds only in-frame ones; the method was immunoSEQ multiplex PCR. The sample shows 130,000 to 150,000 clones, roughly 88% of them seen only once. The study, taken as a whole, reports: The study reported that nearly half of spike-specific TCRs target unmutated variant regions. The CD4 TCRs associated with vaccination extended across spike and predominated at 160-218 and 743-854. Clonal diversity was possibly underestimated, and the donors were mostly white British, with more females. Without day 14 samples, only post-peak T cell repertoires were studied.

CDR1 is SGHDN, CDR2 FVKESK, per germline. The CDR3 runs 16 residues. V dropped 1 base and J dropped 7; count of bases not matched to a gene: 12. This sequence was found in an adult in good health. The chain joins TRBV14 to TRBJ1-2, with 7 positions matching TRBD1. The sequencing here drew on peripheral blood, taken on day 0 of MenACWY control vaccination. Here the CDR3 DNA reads TGTGCCAGCAGCCAAGGCGGTCTATACAGGGGCTTTGGCTACACCTTC. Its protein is CASSQGGLYRGFGYTF.